Below are 21 T cell receptor beta chains sequenced from a single sample in a study of Graves' ophthalmopathy and Graves' hyperthyroidism (dated by TCRdb to the late 2010s). The reads were generated on an Illumina HiSeq 2000. For repertoire sequencing, TCR beta CDR3 regions were amplified from RNA transcripts. HTBI primers and the Qiagen OneStep RT-PCR kit were used in a first-round RT-PCR, which was followed by a second-round multiplex PCR, size selection and purification. TCRdb trimmed public reads at Q25 via fastp, called clones via MiXCR and kept in-frame beta chains. Identical CDR3 proteins give one entry, which carries the most common genes and DNA. The sample table contains more than 300,000 distinct CDR3 sequences; only one count was recorded for roughly 15% of them. Roughly 2.4% of the sample comes from the top ten. The sequencing input was peripheral blood. These receptors came from an adult woman with stable Graves' hyperthyroidism.

This clonotype has a count of ten or more. This chain links TRBV30 with TRBJ2-2; possibly TRBD1 or TRBD2 for D (5 bases each). The V and J ends lost 7 bases and 7 bases respectively, with 7 bases between them. The CDR3 is 10 residues long. Germline loops: CDR1 GTSNPN, CDR2 SVGIG (reference sequence). DNA of the CDR3: TGTGCCTTGGGGGACGGGGAGCTGTTTTTT. Protein: CALGDGELFF.

There are many counts of this clonotype. The chain employs TRBV19 and TRBJ2-2; TRBD2 matches 14 bases. Germline V lookup: CDR1 LNHDA, CDR2 SQIVND (reference sequence). The junction had 8 bases not matched to a gene; V was cut back by 7 bases and J by 4 bases. The CDR3 runs 17 residues. CDR3 nucleotide sequence: TGTGCCAGTAAAGGACTAGCGGGAGGAGGTTCCACCGGGGAGCTGTTTTTT. Translating it yields CASKGLAGGGSTGELFF.

By proportion, this clonotype is medium-sized. The chain is built from TRBV6-2 or TRBV6-3 and TRBJ2-5; TRBD2 matches at 15 bases. The CDR3 runs to 16 residues. The germline V gene encodes CDR1 MNHEY and CDR2 SVGEGT. Unmatched junction bases numbered 8, after V lost 6 bases and J lost 6 bases. CDR3 protein: CASSPGTSGRRKTQYF. The CDR3 DNA follows: TGTGCCAGCAGCCCTGGGACTAGCGGGAGGAGGAAGACCCAGTACTTC.

At least ten counts were recorded for this clonotype. The chain recombines TRBV6-2 or TRBV6-3 with TRBJ2-2, with 12 bases matching TRBD1. The CDR3 contains 18 residues. V shed 2 bases and J 6 bases; nucleotides not matched to a gene: 10. The germline V gene has CDR1 MNHEY and CDR2 SVGEGT. CDR3 coding DNA: TGTGCCAGCAGTTACCACGGCGGGACAGGGGGCGTAGCCGGGGAGCTGTTTTTT. It is translated as CASSYHGGTGGVAGELFF.

This clonotype was recorded a few times. This chain uses TRBV12-3 or TRBV12-4 with TRBJ2-2; TRBD2 matches at 10 bases. The CDR3 is 17 amino acids. V shed 3 bases, J shed 1 base, and the junction held 5 bases outside the gene matches. CDR3 region: CASSLASGSWNTGELFF. CDR3 coding DNA: TGTGCCAGCAGTTTGGCTAGCGGGAGTTGGAACACCGGGGAGCTGTTTTTT.

V usage is TRBV5-1 and J usage is TRBJ2-3; D gene unclear. Germline CDR1 SGHRS, CDR2 YFSETQ. V was shortened by 1 base and J by 1 base, with 10 bases between the two germline ends. This CDR3 region has 15 residues. The CDR3 DNA sequence: TGCGCCAGCAGCTTGAATGGCGGAGGCACAGATACGCAGTATTTT. Protein sequence: CASSLNGGGTDTQYF.

This clonotype was recorded at least ten times. The rearrangement joins TRBV6-6 to TRBJ1-1; D is unclear. The V gene's germline CDR1 is MNHNY and CDR2 SVGAGI (reference sequence). CDR3 length equals 14 residues. V was pared by 8 bases and J by 6 bases, with 19 bases between. The CDR3 region is CASSRAQRIPEAFF. CDR3 in DNA: TGTGCCAGCTCCCGGGCCCAAAGGATCCCTGAAGCTTTCTTT.

The count of this clonotype is one. This clone may be a read error of a much larger clone one base away. This chain joins TRBV28 and TRBJ1-5; unclear D gene. Germline V CDR1 and CDR2: MDHEN, SYDVKM. CDR3 length: 14 amino acids. Trimming pared 10 bases from V and 4 bases from J, leaving 17 bases between. Written as DNA, the CDR3 is TGTGCCATCAGCTTCTGGGGTACTAATCAGCCCCAGCATTTT. Translation: CAISFWGTNQPQHF.

The V call is TRBV5-1, the J call TRBJ2-7; 10 positions match TRBD2. CDR1 is SGHRS, CDR2 YFSETQ, per germline. The CDR3 contains 16 residues. V was pared by 4 bases and J by 0 bases, with 7 bases of the junction left unmatched. Here the CDR3 DNA reads TGCGCCAGCAGCCTATTAGCGGGAGGCAACTCCTACGAGCAGTACTTC. Translated: CASSLLAGGNSYEQYF.

Many counts were recorded for this clonotype. Here the CDR3 reads CASSFAARGSNQPQHF. As DNA, the CDR3 is TGTGCCAGCAGTTTTGCGGCGAGGGGGAGCAATCAGCCCCAGCATTTT. This rearrangement joins TRBV28 to TRBJ1-5; D may be TRBD1 (6 bases). The CDR3 extends over 16 amino acids. CDR1 is MDHEN and CDR2 is SYDVKM in the germline V gene. Trimming cost V 3 bases and J 1 base, with 13 bases left between them.

In this sample, this clonotype turned up many times. The chain joins TRBV6-4 to TRBJ2-7; unclear D gene. The CDR3 extends over 14 amino acids. Germline CDR1 MRHNA, CDR2 SNTAGT. V was cut by 4 bases and J by 0 bases, with 10 bases left in between. The CDR3 sequence: CASSGSRSSYEQYF. The CDR3 nucleotides read TGTGCCAGCAGTGGGAGTAGGAGCTCCTACGAGCAGTACTTC.

In its sample, this clonotype was seen many times. The rearrangement links TRBV19 to TRBJ1-5; 7 nucleotides line up with TRBD1. V gave up 2 bases and J gave up 7 bases; unmatched junction bases: 5. CDR3 length: 14 residues. Germline loops: CDR1 LNHDA, CDR2 SQIVND (reference sequence). This CDR3 is CASSIRQGLQPQHF. The CDR3 DNA reads TGTGCCAGTAGTATACGACAGGGATTACAGCCCCAGCATTTT.

The chain recombines TRBV5-5 with TRBJ2-7; D remains unclear. V dropped 1 base and J dropped 0 bases, with 14 bases sitting between them. In germline, CDR1 is SGHKS, CDR2 YYEKEE (reference sequence). This CDR3 spans 16 amino acids. As DNA, the CDR3 is TGTGCCAGCAGCTTGAGAACGTCTCGAACCTCCTACGAGCAGTACTTC. It translates to CASSLRTSRTSYEQYF.

The CDR3 DNA reads TGCAGTGCTGGGAGGAGGGCCGAGCAGTACTTC. Protein: CSAGRRAEQYF. V usage is TRBV20-1 and J usage is TRBJ2-7; tentative D call: TRBD2 (6 bases). This CDR3 has 11 amino acids. Germline V gene sequence: CDR1 DFQATT, CDR2 SNEGSKA (reference sequence). Trimming removed 5 bases from V and 6 bases from J, with 11 bases in between.

This chain's CDR3 is CASSTWGGSETQYF. CDR3 in DNA: TGTGCCAGCAGTACCTGGGGGGGCTCAGAGACCCAGTACTTC. The genes are TRBV28 and TRBJ2-5; possibly TRBD2 for D (7 bases). The germline V and J ends were trimmed by 5 bases and 4 bases, with 14 bases remaining between them. The CDR3 loop spans 14 amino acids. The germline V gene encodes CDR1 MDHEN and CDR2 SYDVKM.

Notes on this clonotype: Its ends do not fully match the called genes, so a read error is possible. V and J are TRBV12-3 or TRBV12-4 and TRBJ2-2; possible D gene TRBD1, 6 bases. The CDR3 has 15 amino acids. CDR3 residues: CASNKQGNGTGELFF. The CDR3 DNA reads as TGCGCCAGCAATAAACAGGGAAACGGCACCGGGGAGCTGTTTTTT.

This clonotype has ten or more counts. The chain is built from TRBV9 and TRBJ2-7, with 7 bases fitting TRBD2. J lost 7 bases, V lost 1 base, and 5 bases had no gene match. Germline V gives CDR1 SGDLS, CDR2 YYNGEE. The CDR3 sequence is 13 residues long. In nucleotides, the CDR3 is TGTGCCAGCAGCGTAACTAGCGCTACGGAGCAGTACTTC. It encodes CASSVTSATEQYF.

This clonotype was observed at least ten times. The chain is built from TRBV5-1 and TRBJ2-7; 9 nucleotides match TRBD1. The junction had 10 bases not matched to a gene; V was cut back by 0 bases and J by 3 bases. This CDR3 region has 17 residues. Germline values: CDR1 SGHRS, CDR2 YFSETQ. This CDR3 reads CASSLAPKDRGRYEQYF. Written as DNA, the CDR3 is TGCGCCAGCAGCTTGGCACCCAAGGACAGGGGTCGCTACGAGCAGTACTTC. Using reference TRBV5-1 and TRBJ2-7 for the parts outside the CDR3, the full variable domain is KAGVTQTPRYLIKTRGQQVTLSCSPISGHRSVSWYQQTPGQGLQFLFEYFSETQRNKGNFPGRFSGRQFSNSRSEMNVSTLELGDSALYLCASSLAPKDRGRYEQYFGPGTRLTVT.

The sample holds many counts of this clonotype. The chain recombines TRBV9 with TRBJ2-7, with 11 bases lining up with TRBD1. Germline CDR1 is SGDLS and CDR2 is YYNGEE. CDR3 length: 16 residues. With V trimmed by 3 bases and J by 7 bases, 12 bases remained unmatched. CDR3 coding DNA: TGTGCCAGCAGCGCACACAGGGACAGGGGGTCGTGGGAGCAGTACTTC. This encodes CASSAHRDRGSWEQYF.

This clonotype was counted ten times or more. This chain connects TRBV28 to TRBJ1-2; 8 bases line up with TRBD1. V was clipped by 5 bases and J by 7 bases; unmatched bases: 15. The CDR3 runs to 16 residues. CDR1 MDHEN and CDR2 SYDVKM come from the germline V gene. The CDR3 nucleotides read TGTGCCAGCAGTCTCTCTCTGACAGGGGATTTGGGTGGCTACACCTTC. This encodes CASSLSLTGDLGGYTF.

The chain is built from TRBV4-3 and TRBJ1-1, with D uncertain. The V end lost 4 bases, the J end lost 1 base, and 19 bases lay between the germline ends. CDR1 and CDR2 from the germline V gene are LGHNA and YSLEER. This CDR3 has 17 amino acids. CDR3 sequence (DNA): TGCGCCAGCAGCCTCTGGACTCCCACCCTCCCGAACACTGAAGCTTTCTTT. Amino acids: CASSLWTPTLPNTEAFF.